This T cell receptor (beta chain) was captured in a study of cytomegalovirus exposure and HLA in healthy donors. The germline V gene encodes CDR1 ENHRY and CDR2 SYGVKD. The V segment lost 5 bases and the J segment 0 bases; nucleotides outside the gene matches: 7. The CDR3 runs 15 residues. Study results and limitations: TCR beta chains associated with HLA were, in a later analysis, more clonally expanded than equally common others.

This clone came up a few times. What it binds is unknown. The PCR contained 60 Vbeta and 13 Jbeta primers. The table came from immunoSEQ multiplex PCR; TCRdb's copy has only in-frame clones and leaves some out. Counted here are approximately 120,000 clones, 17% occurring once; the ten biggest clones make up 2.9%. V gene TRBV10-3 combines with J gene TRBJ2-7, with TRBD1 matching over 7 bases. The source is a female donor in good health and CMV-seropositive. The sequencing input was PBMCs. The CDR3 coding sequence is TGTGCCATCAGTCGAAATCGGGACAGCTCCTACGAGCAGTACTTC. As protein: CAISRNRDSSYEQYF.